The entry below gives a single T cell receptor (beta chain) sequence along with its context. In the original workflow: Amplification with reference gene primers provided the estimates of nucleated cell counts. Measured with immunoSEQ multiplex PCR; TCRdb has only the in-frame clones, and not every one. That table gives V, J and clone size, and the DNA gave D and trimming. This table has 310,000 or so clones, about 85% appearing once. These data come from a study of blood T cell repertoires in COVID-19. Across the study: T cells, B-cell-depleted T cells, or PBMCs provided the cDNA or gDNA that served as material.

The sequenced sample consisted of PBMCs or T cells enriched from blood (not recorded which). This sequence was found in a woman under 40 who had recovered from COVID-19.

CDR3: CASSIRLAGEPRYF. CDR3 in DNA: TGTGCCAGTAGTATTCGGCTAGCGGGGGAGCCCCGGTATTTT. The V and J genes are TRBV19 and TRBJ2-3, with 10 positions matching TRBD2. Unmatched junction bases numbered 11, after V lost 3 bases and J lost 14 bases. Germline V gene data show CDR1 as LNHDA and CDR2 as SQIVND (reference sequence). This CDR3 is 14 amino acids long. The full variable domain, in which reference TRBV19 and TRBJ2-3 provide the parts outside the CDR3, is DGGITQSPKYLFRKEGQNVTLSCEQNLNHDAMYWYRQDPGQGLRLIYYSQIVNDFQKGDIAEGYSVSREKKESFPLTVTSAQKNPTAFYLCASSIRLAGEPRYFGPGTRLTVL.